These 9 T cell receptor beta chains were sequenced from one sample in a study of control samples from healthy donors and cancer patients. Some clones are missing from TCRdb's copy, which holds only in-frame ones; the method was immunoSEQ multiplex PCR. The repertoire holds around 50,000 clones, around 93% seen once, with around 0.9% in the top ten. The sequenced sample consisted of PBMCs. These TCRs come from a man in his thirties or forties with colorectal cancer.

This clone has a single count. The V gene is TRBV29-1, the J gene TRBJ1-1, with unresolved D. The germline V gene has CDR1 SQVTM and CDR2 ANQGSEA. V shed 4 bases and J shed 0 bases, with 12 bases lying between them. The CDR3 consists of 14 residues. The CDR3 DNA reads as TGCAGCGTTGCCCAAGGGAACATGAACACTGAAGCTTTCTTT. Residues: CSVAQGNMNTEAFF.

The rearrangement joins TRBV7-9 to TRBJ1-6, with D perhaps matching TRBD1 (5 bases). The CDR3 runs to 13 residues. V was trimmed by 6 bases and J by 7 bases, leaving 10 bases between them. Germline V gives CDR1 SEHNR, CDR2 FQNEAQ (reference sequence). CDR3 region: CASRQGGNSPLHF. CDR3 in DNA: TGTGCCAGCAGGCAGGGAGGCAATTCACCCCTCCACTTT. Full variable domain (rest looked up from reference TRBV7-9 and TRBJ1-6): DTGVSQNPRHKITKRGQNVTFRCDPISEHNRLYWYRQTLGQGPEFLTYFQNEAQLEKSRLLSDRFSAERPKGSFSTLEIQRTEQGDSAMYLCASRQGGNSPLHFGNGTRLTVT.

The chain uses TRBV13 and TRBJ2-7; TRBD2 matches 9 bases. The germline V gene has CDR1 PRHDT and CDR2 FYEKMQ (reference sequence). The CDR3 spans 15 residues. With V trimmed by 5 bases and J by 5 bases, 10 bases remained unmatched. In DNA form, the CDR3 reads TGTGCCAGCAGCCCGGCGGGGGGGTTGGAGAACGAGCAGTACTTC. It yields the protein CASSPAGGLENEQYF.

V and J are TRBV6-2 or TRBV6-3 and TRBJ2-7, with D possibly TRBD2 on 6 matching bases. The CDR3 is made up of 18 amino acids. CDR1 is MNHEY and CDR2 is SVGEGT in the germline V gene. V was trimmed by 0 bases and J by 0 bases, leaving 18 bases between them. This chain's CDR3 is CASSYSIEWWGLSYEQYV. Written as DNA, the CDR3 is TGTGCCAGCAGTTACTCGATAGAGTGGTGGGGACTCTCCTACGAGCAGTACGTC.

The chain links TRBV6-5 to TRBJ2-5; tentative D call: TRBD1 (7 bases). Between the trimmed V and J ends, which lost 2 bases and 7 bases, there was a span of 14 bases. Germline lookup yields CDR1 MNHEY and CDR2 SVGAGI. The CDR3 totals 14 residues. The CDR3 loop is CASSYRGGTVTQYF. The CDR3 bases are TGTGCCAGCAGTTACAGGGGCGGGACAGTGACCCAGTACTTC.

The gene calls are TRBV15 and TRBJ1-5; D might be TRBD1 (6 bases). V lost 0 bases, J lost 7 bases, and 16 bases lay in between. This CDR3 has 16 residues. The germline V gene has CDR1 LNHNV and CDR2 YYDKDF (reference sequence). The CDR3 region has the DNA TGTGCCACCAGCAGAGAAATACAGGGTGGGGGACAGCCCCAGCATTTT. Amino acids: CATSREIQGGGQPQHF.

The rearrangement joins TRBV14 to TRBJ2-5; 9 bases are shared with TRBD2. There are 15 residues in the CDR3. CDR1 and CDR2 from the germline V gene are SGHDN and FVKESK. Trimming cost V 3 bases and J 7 bases; bases outside gene matches: 9. For the CDR3, the DNA is TGTGCCAGCAGCCACCTTCAGTGGCGGGAGGGGACCCAGTACTTC. Protein sequence: CASSHLQWREGTQYF.

The chain joins TRBV4-2 to TRBJ2-7; maybe TRBD1 (6 bases). CDR1 is LGHNA and CDR2 is YNFKEQ in the germline V gene. The V gene lost 4 bases and the J gene lost 3 bases, with 10 bases spanning the gap. The CDR3 spans 13 residues. CDR3 sequence (DNA): TGTGCCAGCAGCCCGGGACATGGCTACGAGCAGTACTTC. This translates into CASSPGHGYEQYF.

The gene calls are TRBV15 and TRBJ1-2; D is unclear. Trimming took off 5 bases at V and 8 bases at J, with 21 bases between the two ends. Germline V gene data show CDR1 as LNHNV and CDR2 as YYDKDF (reference sequence). CDR3 size: 15 residues. The chain's CDR3 is CATSSNRAGTRGYTF. In DNA, the CDR3 is TGTGCCACCAGCTCCAATCGGGCCGGAACGAGAGGCTACACCTTC.